The T cell receptor (beta chain) described here comes from a study of blood T cell repertoires in COVID-19. Study as a whole: Spain, Italy and the United States supplied samples that represented acute and convalescent COVID-19.

Clones were read by immunoSEQ multiplex PCR, and TCRdb kept only the in-frame ones, dropping some. The table records about 350,000 clones, around nine tenths of them present only once. Input material: PBMCs or T cells enriched from blood (not recorded which). This sequence originates from a woman aged 25 to 39 who had been exposed to COVID-19.

The CDR3 loop is CASSGGTSGRDYNEQFF. The CDR3 coding sequence is TGCGCCAGCAGCGGTGGGACTAGCGGGAGGGACTACAATGAGCAGTTCTTC. The chain uses TRBV5-1 and TRBJ2-1; 16 nucleotides line up with TRBD2. This CDR3 is built from 17 residues. Germline V CDR1 and CDR2: SGHRS, YFSETQ. J was trimmed by 3 bases and V by 4 bases; bases with no gene match: 4.